These T cell receptor beta chains were read from a single sample in a study of shared clonotypes between healthy human individuals. The protocol was immunoSEQ multiplex PCR, while the TCRdb copy is restricted to in-frame clones and leaves out a portion. The sample includes fewer than 1 million clones, 96% of them seen just once. The sequenced material came from naive CD8+ T cells sorted from blood. All receptors come from a man younger than 45 in good health. Each CDR3 is given with its conserved first and last residue. D genes are given only for firm matches. Size values are once, few and many counts, or a class for expanded clones, and some rows have none.

v_call,clone_size,d_call,j_call,cdr3_aa,cdr3_nt
TRBV11-2,-,-,TRBJ2-7,CASSLDGGEFYEQYF,TGTGCCAGCAGCTTAGATGGCGGGGAGTTCTACGAGCAGTACTTC
TRBV7-8,-,TRBD1,TRBJ1-2,CASTNSRDSGYTF,TGTGCCAGCACCAATTCCCGGGACAGTGGCTACACCTTC
TRBV4-3,-,TRBD2,TRBJ2-1,CASSQDLLVRGLADVSYNEQFF,TGCGCCAGCAGCCAAGATCTTCTCGTCCGAGGACTAGCGGATGTTTCCTACAATGAGCAGTTCTTC
TRBV4-2,-,-,TRBJ1-1,CASSQGSTEAFF,TGTGCCAGCAGCCAAGGTAGTACTGAAGCTTTCTTT
TRBV18,few,-,TRBJ2-3,CASSPDSTDTQYF,TGTGCCAGCTCACCTGACAGCACAGATACGCAGTATTTT
TRBV7-9,-,-,TRBJ2-2,CASSRDGRLNTGELFF,TGTGCCAGCAGCCGGGACGGACGGCTGAACACCGGGGAGCTGTTTTTT
TRBV7-2,-,-,TRBJ1-1,CASSFLQLNTEAFF,TGTGCCAGCAGCTTCCTACAATTGAACACTGAAGCTTTCTTT
TRBV5-1,-,TRBD1,TRBJ1-3,CASSLTNRQGSGNTIYF,TGCGCCAGCAGCTTGACAAATCGACAGGGCTCTGGAAACACCATATATTTT
TRBV28,-,-,TRBJ2-1,CASNSGRDSSYNEQFF,TGTGCCAGCAACTCCGGGCGGGACAGCTCCTACAATGAGCAGTTCTTC
TRBV6-4,-,-,TRBJ2-2,CASSHRGGELFF,TGTGCCAGCAGCCACAGAGGCGGGGAGCTGTTTTTT